This entry lists 6 T cell receptor beta chains sequenced from one sample in a study of T cells in Graves' hyperthyroidism and ophthalmopathy. It was RNA transcripts that yielded the amplified TCR beta CDR3 regions. HTBI primers drove first-round RT-PCR of the TCR CDR3. TCRdb called the multiplex PCR reads again in MiXCR, with one record for every CDR3 protein. The profile shows 550,000 to 650,000 distinct CDR3 sequences, 11% to 15% of them singletons. The sample taken for sequencing was blood. The receptors shown here come from a woman in her 30s with Graves' hyperthyroidism that later progressed to Graves' ophthalmopathy.

This clonotype was counted between two and nine times. The junction does not match germline at one end; this may be a read error. This sequence joins TRBV20-1 and TRBJ2-3, with 7 bases that match TRBD2. The CDR3 extends over 13 amino acids. Germline lookup yields CDR1 DFQATT and CDR2 SNEGSKA (reference sequence). This CDR3 is CGASSGLADTQYF. The CDR3 DNA is TGCGGTGCCAGTAGCGGGCTCGCAGATACGCAGTATTTT.

This clonotype was found many times. The chain combines TRBV6-1 with TRBJ2-7; no definite D call. V lost 10 bases and J 0 bases, leaving 13 bases between the germline ends. The CDR3 is 13 residues long. Germline assignment: CDR1 MNHNS and CDR2 SASEGT. CDR3 sequence: CATTSVFSYEQYF. The CDR3 region has the DNA TGTGCCACCACATCAGTCTTCTCCTACGAGCAGTACTTC.

There are a few counts of this clonotype. The chain uses TRBV9 and TRBJ2-7; 9 nucleotides match TRBD1. Germline trimming cut 2 bases from V and 0 bases from J; bases unmatched to any gene: 6. The CDR3 is 16 residues long. Germline CDR1 SGDLS, CDR2 YYNGEE. The CDR3 nucleotides are TGTGCCAGCAGCGTCTCTGGGGACAGGGCCTCCTACGAGCAGTACTTC. Its protein product is CASSVSGDRASYEQYF.

Ten or more counts support this clonotype. The chain recombines TRBV18 with TRBJ1-6; perhaps TRBD1 as D (5 bases). CDR1 is KGHSH and CDR2 is LQKENI in the germline V gene. The CDR3 covers 15 residues. V was clipped by 1 base and J by 8 bases, with 12 bases between them. The CDR3 coding sequence is TGTGCCAGCTCACCACTGGACTCGGGGGATTCACCCCTCCACTTT. Its translation: CASSPLDSGDSPLHF.

The sample holds many counts of this clonotype. The V call is TRBV14, the J call TRBJ1-1, with D unresolved. Trimming shortened V by 3 bases and J by 4 bases, and 12 bases separated the two germline ends. The CDR3 is 14 amino acids. The germline gives CDR1 SGHDN, CDR2 FVKESK. The CDR3 sequence: CASSHSGWGTEAFF. The CDR3 bases are TGTGCCAGCAGCCATTCGGGGTGGGGCACTGAAGCTTTCTTT.

The sample holds many counts of this clonotype. The genes are TRBV5-1 and TRBJ2-5; TRBD1 matches 7 bases. CDR1 is SGHRS, CDR2 YFSETQ, per germline. There are 17 residues in the CDR3. Losses at the gene ends were 0 bases for V and 1 base for J; bases not matched to a gene: 9. CDR3 sequence: CASSLARQGTLQETQYF. DNA for the CDR3: TGCGCCAGCAGCTTGGCCAGACAGGGCACACTCCAAGAGACCCAGTACTTC.